The rows below give T cell receptor beta chains drawn from one sample of a study of siplizumab effects on memory and regulatory T cells. Assay: immunoSEQ multiplex PCR; the TCRdb copy retains only in-frame clones and omits some. The sample lists tens of thousands of clones; about 89% were seen once. Specimen: CD8+ T cells sorted from blood. All receptors derive from a human donor in good health. The CDR3 runs from the conserved cysteine through the conserved F or W. A D gene is named only where the DNA matches it firmly. Expanded clones are given a class, and other clones once, few, many or no size at all.

j_call: TRBJ1-6; d_call: .; clone_size: .; v_call: TRBV15; cdr3_aa: CATSRAGGYNSPLHF; cdr3_nt: TGTGCCACCAGCAGAGCAGGCGGGTATAATTCACCCCTCCACTTT
j_call: TRBJ1-5; d_call: TRBD1; clone_size: .; v_call: TRBV5-1; cdr3_aa: CASSWTGSGEPQHF; cdr3_nt: TGCGCCAGCAGCTGGACAGGGTCCGGGGAGCCCCAGCATTTT
j_call: TRBJ2-3; d_call: .; clone_size: .; v_call: TRBV27; cdr3_aa: CASMAEWDTQYF; cdr3_nt: TGTGCCAGCATGGCCGAGTGGGATACGCAGTATTTT
j_call: TRBJ2-3; d_call: TRBD2; clone_size: .; v_call: TRBV4-2; cdr3_aa: CASSWEVGQRGASDTQYF; cdr3_nt: TGTGCCAGCAGCTGGGAAGTAGGCCAGCGGGGGGCTTCAGATACGCAGTATTTT
j_call: TRBJ2-3; d_call: TRBD2; clone_size: .; v_call: TRBV6-5; cdr3_aa: CASSYSSGRGSDTQYF; cdr3_nt: TGTGCCAGCAGTTACTCAAGCGGGAGGGGGTCGGATACGCAGTATTTT
j_call: TRBJ2-3; d_call: .; clone_size: .; v_call: TRBV27; cdr3_aa: CASSMSTDTQYF; cdr3_nt: TGTGCCAGCAGTATGAGCACAGATACGCAGTATTTT
j_call: TRBJ1-1; d_call: .; clone_size: .; v_call: TRBV5-6; cdr3_aa: CASSSGTQEAFF; cdr3_nt: TGTGCCAGCAGCTCCGGTACTCAGGAAGCTTTCTTT
j_call: TRBJ1-4; d_call: .; clone_size: few; v_call: TRBV25-1; cdr3_aa: CASSAPSWFVEKLFF; cdr3_nt: TGTGCCAGCAGTGCCCCTTCGTGGTTCGTAGAAAAACTGTTTTTT
j_call: TRBJ2-7; d_call: .; clone_size: .; v_call: TRBV5-1; cdr3_aa: CASSFGWEASYEQYF; cdr3_nt: TGCGCCAGCAGCTTTGGGTGGGAGGCCTCATACGAGCAGTACTTC
j_call: TRBJ1-1; d_call: .; clone_size: .; v_call: TRBV18; cdr3_aa: CASSDGVNTEAFF; cdr3_nt: TGTGCCAGCTCAGACGGGGTGAACACTGAAGCTTTCTTT
j_call: TRBJ2-7; d_call: .; clone_size: .; v_call: TRBV18; cdr3_aa: CASSPPQGSPYEQYF; cdr3_nt: TGTGCCAGCTCACCACCGCAGGGGAGCCCCTACGAGCAGTACTTC
j_call: TRBJ2-5; d_call: .; clone_size: .; v_call: TRBV7-9; cdr3_aa: CASSLAVETQYF; cdr3_nt: TGTGCCAGCAGCTTAGCCGTAGAGACCCAGTACTTC
j_call: TRBJ1-3; d_call: .; clone_size: .; v_call: TRBV5-6; cdr3_aa: CASNPGSPGSGNTIYF; cdr3_nt: TGTGCCAGCAATCCGGGATCCCCTGGCTCTGGAAACACCATATATTTT
j_call: TRBJ2-7; d_call: .; clone_size: .; v_call: TRBV27; cdr3_aa: CASSTDLTSYEQYF; cdr3_nt: TGTGCCAGCAGTACCGATCTAACCTCCTACGAGCAGTACTTC
j_call: TRBJ2-5; d_call: TRBD2; clone_size: .; v_call: TRBV19; cdr3_aa: CASSSSGLADTQETQYF; cdr3_nt: TGTGCCAGTAGTTCGTCAGGGCTAGCGGATACCCAAGAGACCCAGTACTTC
j_call: TRBJ2-5; d_call: .; clone_size: .; v_call: TRBV21-1; cdr3_aa: CASSKQETQYF; cdr3_nt: TGTGCCAGCAGCAAACAAGAGACCCAGTACTTC
j_call: TRBJ1-6; d_call: .; clone_size: .; v_call: TRBV27; cdr3_aa: CASSLGGYNSPLHF; cdr3_nt: TGTGCCAGCAGTCTCGGAGGTTATAATTCACCCCTCCACTTT
j_call: TRBJ1-4; d_call: .; clone_size: .; v_call: TRBV5-3; cdr3_aa: CATTPRTHYEKLFF; cdr3_nt: TGTGCCACTACCCCACGGACTCACTATGAAAAACTGTTTTTT
j_call: TRBJ2-1; d_call: TRBD1; clone_size: .; v_call: TRBV7-9; cdr3_aa: CALPTGEDNEQFF; cdr3_nt: TGTGCCCTCCCGACAGGGGAGGACAATGAGCAGTTCTTC
j_call: TRBJ2-3; d_call: TRBD1; clone_size: .; v_call: TRBV7-9; cdr3_aa: CASSLQGAPDTQYF; cdr3_nt: TGTGCCAGCAGCCTACAGGGGGCCCCAGATACGCAGTATTTT
j_call: TRBJ2-5; d_call: .; clone_size: .; v_call: TRBV4-1; cdr3_aa: CASSQDLETQYF; cdr3_nt: TGCGCCAGCAGCCAAGATCTGGAGACCCAGTACTTC
j_call: TRBJ1-1; d_call: .; clone_size: .; v_call: TRBV18; cdr3_aa: CASSGDGGVGRTEAFF; cdr3_nt: TGTGCCAGCTCGGGGGACGGTGGCGTGGGTAGAACTGAAGCTTTCTTT
j_call: TRBJ1-6; d_call: TRBD1; clone_size: .; v_call: TRBV4-1; cdr3_aa: CASSQGDRAYNSPLHF; cdr3_nt: TGCGCCAGCAGCCAAGGAGACAGGGCATATAATTCACCCCTCCACTTT
j_call: TRBJ1-1; d_call: TRBD1; clone_size: .; v_call: TRBV6-5; cdr3_aa: CASSYGGQGAEKAFF; cdr3_nt: TGTGCCAGCAGTTACGGGGGACAGGGGGCTGAGAAAGCTTTCTTT
j_call: TRBJ2-3; d_call: TRBD2; clone_size: .; v_call: TRBV4-1; cdr3_aa: CASSRVAGGPSDTQYF; cdr3_nt: TGCGCCAGCAGCCGGGTCGCGGGGGGGCCGTCAGATACGCAGTATTTT
j_call: TRBJ2-2; d_call: .; clone_size: .; v_call: TRBV5-8; cdr3_aa: CASSVPGVSQNTGELFF; cdr3_nt: TGTGCCAGCAGTGTACCAGGGGTCAGCCAGAACACCGGGGAGCTGTTTTTT
j_call: TRBJ1-5; d_call: .; clone_size: .; v_call: TRBV7-8; cdr3_aa: CASSLVRIRGPNQPQHF; cdr3_nt: TGTGCCAGCAGCTTAGTGAGGATCCGGGGCCCCAATCAGCCCCAGCATTTT
j_call: TRBJ1-1; d_call: .; clone_size: .; v_call: TRBV5-4; cdr3_aa: CASSLGAGHTEAFF; cdr3_nt: TGTGCCAGCAGCTTGGGAGCAGGGCACACTGAAGCTTTCTTT
j_call: TRBJ2-1; d_call: .; clone_size: .; v_call: TRBV9; cdr3_aa: CASSVVQGSYNEQFF; cdr3_nt: TGTGCCAGCAGCGTAGTCCAGGGATCCTACAATGAGCAGTTCTTC
j_call: TRBJ1-2; d_call: TRBD1; clone_size: .; v_call: TRBV4-2; cdr3_aa: CASSHEPGQRDYTF; cdr3_nt: TGTGCCAGCAGCCATGAACCGGGACAGCGGGATTACACCTTC
j_call: TRBJ2-1; d_call: .; clone_size: .; v_call: TRBV6-1; cdr3_aa: CASSDQLHNEQFF; cdr3_nt: TGTGCCAGCAGTGATCAACTACACAATGAGCAGTTCTTC
j_call: TRBJ2-5; d_call: TRBD1; clone_size: .; v_call: TRBV15; cdr3_aa: CATSRDRTGMRETQYF; cdr3_nt: TGTGCCACCAGCAGAGATCGGACAGGGATGAGGGAGACCCAGTACTTC
j_call: TRBJ2-2; d_call: .; clone_size: .; v_call: TRBV6-5; cdr3_aa: CASSYPGHTGELFF; cdr3_nt: TGTGCCAGCAGTTACCCGGGTCACACCGGGGAGCTGTTTTTT
j_call: TRBJ1-5; d_call: TRBD1; clone_size: .; v_call: TRBV7-9; cdr3_aa: CASSLGTGGTNQPQHF; cdr3_nt: TGTGCCAGCAGCTTAGGGACAGGGGGGACAAATCAGCCCCAGCATTTT
j_call: TRBJ2-1; d_call: .; clone_size: .; v_call: TRBV14; cdr3_aa: CASSPFFSSYNEQFF; cdr3_nt: TGTGCCAGCAGCCCTTTTTTCAGCTCCTACAATGAGCAGTTCTTC
j_call: TRBJ1-2; d_call: .; clone_size: once; v_call: TRBV27; cdr3_aa: CASSFGADYGYTF; cdr3_nt: TGTGCCAGCAGTTTTGGGGCGGATTATGGCTACACCTTC
j_call: TRBJ2-7; d_call: TRBD2; clone_size: .; v_call: TRBV11-2; cdr3_aa: CASSSLTELAGIYEQYF; cdr3_nt: TGTGCCAGCAGCTCTCTGACCGAACTAGCGGGAATATACGAGCAGTACTTC
j_call: TRBJ2-5; d_call: TRBD2; clone_size: .; v_call: TRBV7-9; cdr3_aa: CASTPGLAGMETQYF; cdr3_nt: TGTGCCAGCACACCTGGACTAGCGGGGATGGAGACCCAGTACTTC
j_call: TRBJ2-5; d_call: .; clone_size: .; v_call: TRBV25-1; cdr3_aa: CASSEGGLQETQYF; cdr3_nt: TGTGCCAGCAGTGAAGGGGGACTCCAAGAGACCCAGTACTTC
j_call: TRBJ2-2; d_call: TRBD2; clone_size: .; v_call: TRBV9; cdr3_aa: CASSPGTTNTGELFF; cdr3_nt: TGTGCCAGCAGCCCCGGGACTACGAACACCGGGGAGCTGTTTTTT
j_call: TRBJ2-1; d_call: .; clone_size: .; v_call: TRBV4-1; cdr3_aa: CASSPRGAGVEQFF; cdr3_nt: TGCGCCAGCAGCCCCCGGGGGGCCGGAGTGGAGCAGTTCTTC
j_call: TRBJ1-3; d_call: .; clone_size: .; v_call: TRBV6-1; cdr3_aa: CASMGGNTIYF; cdr3_nt: TGTGCCAGCATGGGTGGAAACACCATATATTTT
j_call: TRBJ2-5; d_call: .; clone_size: .; v_call: TRBV9; cdr3_aa: CASSVGQIQETQYF; cdr3_nt: TGTGCCAGCAGCGTAGGACAGATCCAAGAGACCCAGTACTTC
j_call: TRBJ1-1; d_call: TRBD1; clone_size: few; v_call: TRBV19; cdr3_aa: CASSLTGGIVTEAFF; cdr3_nt: TGTGCCAGTAGTCTTACAGGGGGCATAGTCACTGAAGCTTTCTTT
j_call: TRBJ2-7; d_call: .; clone_size: .; v_call: TRBV21-1; cdr3_aa: CASSKEGGYEQYF; cdr3_nt: TGTGCCAGCAGCAAAGAGGGGGGTTACGAGCAGTACTTC
j_call: TRBJ2-1; d_call: TRBD2; clone_size: .; v_call: TRBV7-3; cdr3_aa: CASSFSGSGSDEQFF; cdr3_nt: TGTGCCAGCAGCTTTAGCGGGAGTGGGTCGGACGAGCAGTTCTTC
j_call: TRBJ1-2; d_call: .; clone_size: .; v_call: TRBV4-1; cdr3_aa: CASSQGVQGNYGYTF; cdr3_nt: TGCGCCAGCAGCCAAGGGGTCCAGGGCAACTATGGCTACACCTTC
j_call: TRBJ2-5; d_call: .; clone_size: .; v_call: TRBV6-1; cdr3_aa: CASREPGAPQYF; cdr3_nt: TGTGCCAGCAGGGAACCGGGAGCACCGCAGTACTTC
j_call: TRBJ1-3; d_call: .; clone_size: .; v_call: TRBV6-6; cdr3_aa: CASSTSPRNTIYF; cdr3_nt: TGTGCCAGCAGTACGTCCCCCCGAAACACCATATATTTT
j_call: TRBJ2-3; d_call: TRBD2; clone_size: once; v_call: TRBV4-2; cdr3_aa: CASSQDQLAGRTDTQYF; cdr3_nt: TGTGCCAGCAGCCAAGATCAGCTAGCGGGACGCACAGATACGCAGTATTTT
j_call: TRBJ2-7; d_call: TRBD1; clone_size: .; v_call: TRBV2; cdr3_aa: CASSVTGGVFYEQYF; cdr3_nt: TGTGCCAGCAGTGTGACAGGGGGAGTTTTCTACGAGCAGTACTTC
j_call: TRBJ2-5; d_call: .; clone_size: .; v_call: TRBV6-5; cdr3_aa: CASSLIGFGETQYF; cdr3_nt: TGTGCCAGCAGTCTAATAGGGTTTGGAGAGACCCAGTACTTC
j_call: TRBJ1-4; d_call: .; clone_size: .; v_call: TRBV27; cdr3_aa: CASSFEATGKLFF; cdr3_nt: TGTGCCAGCAGTTTCGAAGCAACCGGAAAACTGTTTTTT
j_call: TRBJ2-7; d_call: .; clone_size: .; v_call: TRBV6-1; cdr3_aa: CASSEVAGPNYEQYF; cdr3_nt: TGTGCCAGCAGTGAAGTTGCGGGTCCTAACTACGAGCAGTACTTC
j_call: TRBJ2-7; d_call: .; clone_size: few; v_call: TRBV19; cdr3_aa: CASSIAGTEQYF; cdr3_nt: TGTGCCAGTAGTATTGCGGGGACCGAGCAGTACTTC
j_call: TRBJ2-6; d_call: .; clone_size: .; v_call: TRBV18; cdr3_aa: CAGPLERVDPGANVLTF; cdr3_nt: TGTGCCGGCCCCCTTGAGAGGGTAGACCCTGGGGCCAACGTCCTGACTTTC
j_call: TRBJ2-7; d_call: TRBD2; clone_size: .; v_call: TRBV6-5; cdr3_aa: CASSYWLAGAYEQYF; cdr3_nt: TGTGCCAGCAGTTATTGGCTAGCGGGCGCCTACGAGCAGTACTTC